Each of the 27 T cell receptor beta chains below was sequenced from the same sample in a study of shared clonotypes between healthy human individuals. Data came from immunoSEQ multiplex PCR; TCRdb stores just in-frame clones and leaves some out. The sample yields about 1 million clones, about 80% seen once. Sequenced sample: memory CD4+ T cells from PBMCs. Regarding subset: CD45RA-negative fraction. The receptors here all came from a man aged 18 to 35 in good health. Some clones in this sample may be carry-over from other donors' samples.

This chain connects TRBV30 to TRBJ1-1, with D perhaps matching TRBD1 (5 bases). CDR1 is GTSNPN, CDR2 SVGIG, per germline (reference sequence). The CDR3 extends over 13 amino acids. The V end lost 5 bases, the J end lost 1 base, and 11 bases lay between the germline ends. The CDR3 sequence is CAWGHRRNTEAFF. In DNA form, the CDR3 reads TGTGCCTGGGGGCACAGGAGGAACACTGAAGCTTTCTTT.

The chain recombines TRBV6-5 with TRBJ2-5; a possible D gene is TRBD1 (6 bases). The germline CDR1 and CDR2 sequences are MNHEY and SVGAGI. The V gene lost 7 bases and the J gene lost 1 base, with 16 bases spanning the gap. The CDR3 runs to 15 residues. CDR3 amino acids: CASTPLTGTQETQYF. The CDR3 nucleotides are TGTGCCAGCACGCCCCTAACAGGGACCCAAGAGACCCAGTACTTC.

The chain combines TRBV19 with TRBJ2-1; D remains ambiguous. CDR1 is LNHDA and CDR2 is SQIVND in the germline V gene (reference sequence). This CDR3 region has 14 residues. Deletions cut 7 bases from V and 7 bases from J, with 17 bases between. The CDR3: CASTQRASRNEQFF. DNA for the CDR3: TGTGCCAGTACCCAACGGGCCTCGAGAAATGAGCAGTTCTTC.

The chain has TRBV4-3 and TRBJ1-1; D unclear. The germline gives CDR1 LGHNA, CDR2 YSLEER. Trimming removed 0 bases from V and 1 base from J, with 6 bases in between. CDR3 size: 14 residues. The chain's CDR3 is CASSQDGPNTEAFF. As DNA, the CDR3 is TGCGCCAGCAGCCAAGATGGCCCGAACACTGAAGCTTTCTTT.

The chain employs TRBV7-2 and TRBJ1-5; perhaps TRBD1 as D (5 bases). CDR1 is SGHTA and CDR2 is FQGNSA in the germline V gene. Trimming took off 5 bases at V and 2 bases at J, with 10 bases between the two ends. The CDR3 is made up of 14 amino acids. The chain's CDR3 is CASSPRDGNQPQHF. CDR3 nucleotide sequence: TGTGCCAGCAGCCCCCGGGACGGCAATCAGCCCCAGCATTTT. Together with reference TRBV7-2 and TRBJ1-5, the CDR3 gives the full variable domain: GAGVSQSPSNKVTEKGKDVELRCDPISGHTALYWYRQSLGQGLEFLIYFQGNSAPDKSGLPSDRFSAERTGGSVSTLTIQRTQQEDSAVYLCASSPRDGNQPQHFGDGTRLSIL.

The rearrangement joins TRBV6-1 to TRBJ1-2; D perhaps matches TRBD1 (5 bases). V was pared by 2 bases and J by 7 bases, with 11 bases between. The germline V gene has CDR1 MNHNS and CDR2 SASEGT. The CDR3 is made up of 13 amino acids. This chain's CDR3 is CASSEQSQAGYTF. CDR3 DNA: TGTGCCAGCAGTGAACAATCACAGGCTGGCTACACCTTC.

CDR3 amino acids: CASSQAMLASRQVNEQFF. CDR3 coding DNA: TGTGCCAGCAGCCAAGCCATGCTGGCTAGCAGGCAGGTCAATGAGCAGTTCTTC. The chain uses TRBV14 and TRBJ2-1; D might be TRBD2 (5 bases). Trimming shortened V by 1 base and J by 6 bases, and 22 bases separated the two germline ends. The CDR3 runs 18 residues. Germline-derived CDR1 and CDR2 are SGHDN and FVKESK. The complete variable domain, with remaining parts taken from reference TRBV14 and TRBJ2-1, reads EAGVTQFPSHSVIEKGQTVTLRCDPISGHDNLYWYRRVMGKEIKFLLHFVKESKQDESGMPNNRFLAERTGGTYSTLKVQPAELEDSGVYFCASSQAMLASRQVNEQFFGPGTRLTVL.

The chain is built from TRBV7-9 and TRBJ2-7; a weak D match, TRBD1 (6 bases). The CDR3 is 14 amino acids. The V end lost 5 bases, the J end lost 5 bases, and 16 bases lay between the germline ends. The germline V gene has CDR1 SEHNR and CDR2 FQNEAQ (reference sequence). CDR3 nucleotides: TGTGCCAGCAGCCCCCAGACAGGTGGCGACGAGCAGTACTTC. It codes for CASSPQTGGDEQYF.

With regard to this clone: With a far larger clone one base away, a read error is the likely cause. The chain has TRBV7-2 and TRBJ2-3; no reliable D call. The CDR3 is 12 amino acids. The germline V gene encodes CDR1 SGHTA and CDR2 FQGNSA. The V end was cut by 3 bases, the J end by 2 bases, with 3 bases between. The CDR3 bases are TGTGCCAGCAGCTTCGACACAGATACGCAGTATTTT. Protein: CASSFDTDTQYF.

The J gene is TRBJ1-5, the V gene TRBV19, with a possible D match to TRBD1 (6 bases). The V gene lost 5 bases and the J gene lost 7 bases, with 15 bases spanning the gap. This CDR3 has 14 amino acids. The germline V gene encodes CDR1 LNHDA and CDR2 SQIVND (reference sequence). CDR3 amino acids: CASSALQGTQPQHF. CDR3 DNA: TGTGCCAGTAGTGCGCTACAGGGAACCCAGCCCCAGCATTTT. Full variable domain (remainder filled in from reference TRBV19 and TRBJ1-5): DGGITQSPKYLFRKEGQNVTLSCEQNLNHDAMYWYRQDPGQGLRLIYYSQIVNDFQKGDIAEGYSVSREKKESFPLTVTSAQKNPTAFYLCASSALQGTQPQHFGDGTRLSIL.

Turning to this clone: Other DNA sequences in this sample translate to the same CDR3. The chain has TRBV28 and TRBJ1-3; D is perhaps TRBD1 (5 bases). Looked up from germline, CDR1 is MDHEN and CDR2 is SYDVKM. The V and J ends lost 5 bases and 0 bases respectively, with 8 bases between them. This CDR3 region has 14 residues. The CDR3 loop is CASSPGGSGNTIYF. The DNA for the CDR3 is TGTGCCAGCAGTCCGGGGGGCTCTGGAAACACCATATATTTT.

J is TRBJ2-7 and V is TRBV10-3, with D maybe TRBD2 (5 bases). Per germline, CDR1 ENHRY and CDR2 SYGVKD. The V and J ends lost 5 bases and 12 bases respectively, with 17 bases between them. The CDR3 has 12 amino acids. This chain's CDR3 is CAISSTGWGVYF. CDR3 bases: TGTGCCATCAGTTCGACGGGATGGGGAGTGTACTTC.

V gene TRBV7-9 combines with J gene TRBJ2-5; D possibly corresponds to TRBD1 (5 bases). V dropped 2 bases and J dropped 5 bases, with 12 bases sitting between them. Germline CDR1 reads SEHNR; CDR2 reads FQNEAQ (reference sequence). CDR3 size: 14 residues. CDR3 in DNA: TGTGCCAGCAGCTTAATCAGGGAAACTGAGACCCAGTACTTC. Translating it yields CASSLIRETETQYF.

The V and J genes are TRBV5-8 and TRBJ2-2; D remains ambiguous. The V gene's germline CDR1 is SGHTS and CDR2 YDEGEE. V was shortened by 4 bases and J by 5 bases, with 9 bases between the two germline ends. This CDR3 is 13 amino acids long. CDR3 nucleotide sequence: TGTGCCAGCAGCCAACAGTCGACCGGGGAGCTGTTTTTT. Amino acids: CASSQQSTGELFF.

This rearrangement joins TRBV27 to TRBJ1-5, with TRBD1 identical over 7 bases. The CDR3 is 15 residues long. CDR1 is MNHEY and CDR2 is SMNVEV in the germline V gene (reference sequence). J gave up 6 bases and V 5 bases, and 10 bases lay outside the gene matches. The CDR3 is CASSPQGVGGQPQHF. In DNA form, the CDR3 reads TGTGCCAGCAGTCCTCAGGGGGTGGGGGGTCAGCCCCAGCATTTT.

The sample holds many counts of this clone. V and J are TRBV7-9 and TRBJ2-2; 7 bases align to TRBD1. The V segment lost 2 bases and the J segment 0 bases; nucleotides outside the gene matches: 3. Germline loops: CDR1 SEHNR, CDR2 FQNEAQ (reference sequence). The length of the CDR3 is 16 residues. DNA of the CDR3: TGTGCCAGCAGCTTAACCGGGACAGCGAACACCGGGGAGCTGTTTTTT. Protein sequence: CASSLTGTANTGELFF.

The chain is built from TRBV28 and TRBJ1-6; D is ambiguous. The CDR3 consists of 17 residues. Trimming removed 5 bases from V and 0 bases from J, with 14 bases in between. In germline, CDR1 is MDHEN, CDR2 SYDVKM. The CDR3 loop is CASSPSMPGSYNSPLHF. The DNA for the CDR3 is TGTGCCAGCAGTCCATCTATGCCGGGCTCCTATAATTCACCCCTCCACTTT.

The rearrangement joins TRBV5-4 to TRBJ2-3, with 11 bases lining up with TRBD2. J gave up 0 bases and V 0 bases, and 9 bases lay outside the gene matches. The length of the CDR3 is 19 residues. Germline lookup yields CDR1 SGHNT and CDR2 YYREEE (reference sequence). Here the CDR3 DNA reads TGTGCCAGCAGCTTGGGGGCTAGCGGGAGGTCGGGGAGCACAGATACGCAGTATTTT. Its protein product is CASSLGASGRSGSTDTQYF.

This clone was picked up a small number of times. The CDR3 region is CASSFGQGGEKLFF. The CDR3 DNA follows: TGTGCCAGCAGCTTCGGACAGGGAGGTGAAAAACTGTTTTTT. The rearrangement links TRBV5-5 to TRBJ1-4, with 8 bases fitting TRBD1. V was pared by 2 bases and J by 7 bases, with 4 bases of the junction left unmatched. The CDR3 extends over 14 amino acids. Germline V gene sequence: CDR1 SGHKS, CDR2 YYEKEE (reference sequence). The full variable domain, completed using reference TRBV5-5 and TRBJ1-4, is DAGVTQSPTHLIKTRGQQVTLRCSPISGHKSVSWYQQVLGQGPQFIFQYYEKEERGRGNFPDRFSARQFPNYSSELNVNALLLGDSALYLCASSFGQGGEKLFFGSGTQLSVL.

This chain uses TRBV28 with TRBJ2-7; TRBD2 agrees at 12 bases. The CDR3 consists of 15 residues. Germline V gene lookup returns CDR1 MDHEN and CDR2 SYDVKM. J lost 3 bases, V lost 4 bases, and 4 bases had no gene match. For the CDR3, the DNA is TGTGCCAGCAGTTCCTTGACTAGCGGGAGCTACGAGCAGTACTTC. This translates into CASSSLTSGSYEQYF.

The chain has TRBV19 and TRBJ2-7; D unresolved. Trimming pared 5 bases from V and 6 bases from J, leaving 20 bases between. CDR1 is LNHDA, CDR2 SQIVND, per germline (reference sequence). The CDR3 totals 15 residues. This CDR3 reads CASSPRTGNVAEQYF. The DNA of the CDR3 is TGTGCCAGTAGTCCCCGGACCGGCAACGTTGCCGAGCAGTACTTC.

The chain uses TRBV10-1 and TRBJ1-1; D is uncertain. V lost 6 bases, J lost 1 base, and 9 bases lay in between. This CDR3 contains 13 residues. The germline V gene has CDR1 WNHNN and CDR2 SYGVQD (reference sequence). The CDR3, as DNA: TGCGCCAGCAGCAAGGACGGGAACACTGAAGCTTTCTTT. It specifies CASSKDGNTEAFF.

The chain uses TRBV6-5 and TRBJ1-5; no reliable D call. The CDR3 runs to 14 residues. The V end was cut by 8 bases, the J end by 1 base, with 12 bases between. Per germline, CDR1 MNHEY and CDR2 SVGAGI. This chain's CDR3 is CASLLGGSNQPQHF. DNA of the CDR3: TGTGCCAGCCTTCTGGGCGGCAGCAATCAGCCCCAGCATTTT.

In DNA, the CDR3 is TGTGCCAGCAGACCCAGACTTGAAAGCGACGAGCAGTACTTC. Its protein product is CASRPRLESDEQYF. This rearrangement joins TRBV6-1 to TRBJ2-7, with unresolved D. The V gene's germline CDR1 is MNHNS and CDR2 SASEGT. Trimming shortened V by 6 bases and J by 5 bases, and 17 bases separated the two germline ends. CDR3 length: 14 amino acids.

J is TRBJ2-1 and V is TRBV5-1; 9 bases are shared with TRBD2. V shed 4 bases, J shed 7 bases, and the junction held 6 bases outside the gene matches. CDR3 length: 14 amino acids. Germline V gene lookup returns CDR1 SGHRS and CDR2 YFSETQ. The CDR3 reads CASSTTSGPNEQFF. In DNA form, the CDR3 reads TGCGCCAGCAGCACGACTAGCGGTCCTAATGAGCAGTTCTTC.

This clone has only a few counts. The chain carries TRBV7-2 and TRBJ2-2, with TRBD2 matching 7 bases. Germline CDR1 is SGHTA and CDR2 is FQGNSA. CDR3 size: 12 residues. After removal of 2 bases from V and 14 bases from J, the junction contained 5 bases not matched to a gene. The CDR3 sequence is CASSLTSVELFF. The CDR3 DNA is TGTGCCAGCAGCTTAACTAGCGTGGAACTGTTTTTT.

This rearrangement joins TRBV7-9 to TRBJ2-7; 9 bases map to TRBD2. CDR1 is SEHNR, CDR2 FQNEAQ, per germline (reference sequence). J was trimmed by 7 bases and V by 1 base; bases with no gene match: 8. There are 15 residues in the CDR3. CDR3: CASSLDASGTGEQYF. DNA of the CDR3: TGTGCCAGCAGCTTAGACGCTAGCGGGACCGGGGAGCAGTACTTC.